This T cell receptor (beta chain) stems from a study of shared clonotypes between healthy human individuals. Findings and limits, study-wide: Since donors were few, the genetic and exposure-history diversity represented was limited. Generation of non-shared clonotypes was less probable than generation of clonotypes shared by all four donors. The naive CD4 repertoires of several donors were compared, and approximately 5.3% of clonotypes were shared.

Comment on this clone: No antigen is known for it.

Positive CCR7 selection of CD45RO-negative cells yielded the naive CD8 cells, and terminally differentiated effector memory CD45RA+ cells were excluded. The CDR3 has 15 residues. Between the trimmed V and J ends, which lost 0 bases and 0 bases, there was a span of 7 bases. Germline lookup yields CDR1 MGHRA and CDR2 YSYEKL. The assay ran at deep level. Using immunoSEQ multiplex PCR, the repertoire was profiled, and TCRdb retains in-frame clones only, with some absent. The sample carries around 620,000 clones, approximately 95% recorded once. This sequence joins TRBV4-1 and TRBJ2-3, with D unresolved. Material: naive CD8+ T cells sorted from blood. The clonotype was recovered from a woman in her thirties in good health. CDR3 protein: CASSQEWASTDTQYF. The CDR3, as DNA: TGCGCCAGCAGCCAAGAATGGGCTAGCACAGATACGCAGTATTTT.